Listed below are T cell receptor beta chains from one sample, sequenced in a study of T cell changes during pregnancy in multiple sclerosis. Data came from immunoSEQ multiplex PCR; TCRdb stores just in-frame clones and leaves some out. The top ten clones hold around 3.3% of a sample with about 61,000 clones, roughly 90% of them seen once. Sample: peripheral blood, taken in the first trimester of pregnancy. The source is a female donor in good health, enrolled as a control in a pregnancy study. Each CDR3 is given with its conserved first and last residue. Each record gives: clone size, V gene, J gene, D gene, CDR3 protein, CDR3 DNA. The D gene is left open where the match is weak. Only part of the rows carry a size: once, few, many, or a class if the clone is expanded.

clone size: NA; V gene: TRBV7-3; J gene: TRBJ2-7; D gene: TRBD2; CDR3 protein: CASSPGPAGVREQYF; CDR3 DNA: TGTGCCAGCAGCCCTGGGCCAGCGGGAGTAAGAGAGCAGTACTTC
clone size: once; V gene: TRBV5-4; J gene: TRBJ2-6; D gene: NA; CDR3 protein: CASSSNIVGNVLTF; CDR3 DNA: TGTGCCAGCAGCTCCAACATCGTTGGCAACGTCCTGACTTTC
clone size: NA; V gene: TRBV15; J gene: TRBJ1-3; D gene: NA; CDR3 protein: CATSARGDTIYF; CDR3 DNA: TGTGCCACCAGTGCCAGGGGAGACACCATATATTTT
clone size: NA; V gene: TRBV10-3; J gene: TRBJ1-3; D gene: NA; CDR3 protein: CAIMEVLSGNTIYF; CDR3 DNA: TGTGCCATCATGGAGGTCCTCTCTGGAAACACCATATATTTT
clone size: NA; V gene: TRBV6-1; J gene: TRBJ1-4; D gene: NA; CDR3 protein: CASSGVQRNEKLFF; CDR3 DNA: TGTGCCAGCAGTGGGGTCCAGCGTAATGAAAAACTGTTTTTT
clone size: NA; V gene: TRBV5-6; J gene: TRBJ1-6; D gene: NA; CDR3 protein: CASSRYNSPLHF; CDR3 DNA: TGTGCCAGCAGCCGCTATAATTCACCCCTCCACTTT
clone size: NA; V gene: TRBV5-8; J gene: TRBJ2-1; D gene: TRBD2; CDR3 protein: CASSLPGGSVSEQFF; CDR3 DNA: TGTGCCAGCAGCTTGCCCGGCGGGAGCGTTAGTGAGCAGTTCTTC
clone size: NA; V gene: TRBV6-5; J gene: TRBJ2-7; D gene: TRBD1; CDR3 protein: CASNGQGSGNYEQYF; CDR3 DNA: TGTGCCAGCAACGGACAGGGATCTGGGAACTACGAGCAGTACTTC
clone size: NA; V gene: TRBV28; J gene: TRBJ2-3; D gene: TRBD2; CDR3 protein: CASITRGGRGTDTQYF; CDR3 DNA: TGTGCCAGCATCACGCGGGGGGGGCGGGGCACAGATACGCAGTATTTT
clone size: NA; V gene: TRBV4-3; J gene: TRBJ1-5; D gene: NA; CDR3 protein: CASSQDSGGRGQPQHF; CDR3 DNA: TGCGCCAGCAGCCAAGATTCGGGGGGGCGCGGTCAGCCCCAGCATTTT
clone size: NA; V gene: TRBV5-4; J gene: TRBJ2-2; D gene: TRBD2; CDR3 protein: CASSLGLAGSGELFF; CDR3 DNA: TGTGCCAGCAGCTTGGGGCTAGCGGGATCCGGGGAGCTGTTTTTT
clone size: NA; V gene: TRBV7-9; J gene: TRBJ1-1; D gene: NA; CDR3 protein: CASSLSGVNTEAFF; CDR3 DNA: TGTGCCAGCAGCTTATCGGGGGTGAACACTGAAGCTTTCTTT
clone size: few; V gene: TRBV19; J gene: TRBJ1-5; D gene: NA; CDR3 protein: CASSILDGNNQPQHF; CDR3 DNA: TGTGCCAGTAGTATCCTAGACGGAAACAATCAGCCCCAGCATTTT
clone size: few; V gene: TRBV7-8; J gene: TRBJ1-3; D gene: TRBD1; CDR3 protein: CASSPQGGRGNTIYF; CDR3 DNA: TGTGCCAGCAGCCCACAGGGGGGGCGCGGAAACACCATATATTTT
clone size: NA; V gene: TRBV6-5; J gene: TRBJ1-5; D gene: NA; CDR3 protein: CASRGQNQPQHF; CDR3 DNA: TGTGCCAGCAGGGGCCAAAATCAGCCCCAGCATTTT
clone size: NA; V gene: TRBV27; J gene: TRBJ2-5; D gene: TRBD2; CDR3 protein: CASSLLAGGLETQYF; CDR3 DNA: TGTGCCAGCAGTCTGCTAGCGGGAGGGTTGGAGACCCAGTACTTC